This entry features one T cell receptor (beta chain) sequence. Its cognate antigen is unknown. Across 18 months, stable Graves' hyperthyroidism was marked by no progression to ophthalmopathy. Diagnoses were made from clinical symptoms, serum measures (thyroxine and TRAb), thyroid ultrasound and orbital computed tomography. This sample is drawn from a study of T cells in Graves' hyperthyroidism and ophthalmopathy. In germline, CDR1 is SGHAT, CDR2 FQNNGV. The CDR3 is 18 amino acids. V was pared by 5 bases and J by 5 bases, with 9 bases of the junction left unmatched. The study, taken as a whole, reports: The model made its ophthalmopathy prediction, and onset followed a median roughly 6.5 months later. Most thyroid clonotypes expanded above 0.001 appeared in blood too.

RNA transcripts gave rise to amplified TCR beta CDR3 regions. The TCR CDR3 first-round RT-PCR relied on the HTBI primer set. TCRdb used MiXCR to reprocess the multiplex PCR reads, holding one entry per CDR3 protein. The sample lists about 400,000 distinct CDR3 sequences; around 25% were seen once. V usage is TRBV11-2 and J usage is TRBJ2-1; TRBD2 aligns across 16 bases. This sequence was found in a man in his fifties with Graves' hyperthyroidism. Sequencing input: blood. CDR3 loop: CASSRSGTSGRVNNEQFF. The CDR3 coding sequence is TGTGCCAGCAGCCGATCCGGGACTAGCGGGAGGGTAAACAATGAGCAGTTCTTC.